These 12 T cell receptor beta chains were all obtained from the same sample, sequenced in a study of Graves' ophthalmopathy and Graves' hyperthyroidism. For repertoire sequencing, the TCR beta CDR3 regions were amplified from RNA transcripts. The first-round RT-PCR employed HTBI primers together with the Qiagen OneStep RT-PCR kit. A multiplex PCR was then performed as the second round. One entry per CDR3 protein results from TCRdb running MiXCR on the multiplex PCR reads. The sample has around 400,000 distinct CDR3 sequences, around 19% seen once. Sequenced sample: peripheral blood. All receptors derive from a young woman with Graves' ophthalmopathy.

Many counts were recorded for this clonotype. J is TRBJ2-7 and V is TRBV24-1; D is uncertain. The CDR3 has 13 residues. Trimming stripped 5 bases from V and 3 bases from J, with 10 bases between. Germline CDR1 and CDR2: KGHDR and SFDVKD. CDR3 bases: TGTGCCACCAGTGCCCCTGCCGGCTACGAGCAGTACTTC. Translation: CATSAPAGYEQYF.

This chain connects TRBV28 to TRBJ2-7, with D possibly TRBD1 on 6 matching bases. The CDR3 is 12 residues long. Trimming shortened V by 7 bases and J by 4 bases, and 11 bases separated the two germline ends. CDR1 and CDR2 (germline): MDHEN, SYDVKM. CDR3 in DNA: TGTGCCAGCACCACTAGGGGGTACGAGCAGTACTTC. This encodes CASTTRGYEQYF. The variable domain in full, with the rest retrieved from reference TRBV28 and TRBJ2-7, is DVKVTQSSRYLVKRTGEKVFLECVQDMDHENMFWYRQDPGLGLRLIYFSYDVKMKEKGDIPEGYSVSREKKERFSLILESASTNQTSMYLCASTTRGYEQYFGPGTRLTVT.

This clonotype has a count of ten or more. V is TRBV19 and J is TRBJ2-2; 9 nucleotides align to TRBD2. Trimming removed 8 bases from V and 4 bases from J; junction bases left unmatched: 11. CDR3 length: 16 residues. Germline CDR1 and CDR2: LNHDA and SQIVND (reference sequence). CDR3 region: CASGERTSVGTGELFF. The CDR3, as DNA: TGTGCCAGTGGGGAGCGGACTAGCGTAGGCACCGGGGAGCTGTTTTTT. Based on the CDR3 plus reference TRBV19 and TRBJ2-2, the full variable domain is DGGITQSPKYLFRKEGQNVTLSCEQNLNHDAMYWYRQDPGQGLRLIYYSQIVNDFQKGDIAEGYSVSREKKESFPLTVTSAQKNPTAFYLCASGERTSVGTGELFFGEGSRLTVL.

The table lists this clonotype with many counts. The chain couples TRBV19 to TRBJ1-5, with D possibly matching TRBD1 (5 bases). CDR1 and CDR2 (germline): LNHDA, SQIVND (reference sequence). The germline V and J ends were trimmed by 6 bases and 2 bases, with 14 bases remaining between them. The CDR3 runs 15 residues. CDR3 sequence reads: CASREDTLGNQPQHF. CDR3 coding DNA: TGTGCCAGTAGAGAGGACACCCTGGGCAATCAGCCCCAGCATTTT.

This clonotype was detected ten times or more. The chain employs TRBV15 and TRBJ1-6; D may be TRBD1 (5 bases). This CDR3 is built from 14 residues. Trimming left V 5 bases short and J 10 bases short, with 15 bases between. Per germline, CDR1 LNHNV and CDR2 YYDKDF (reference sequence). CDR3 nucleotide sequence: TGTGCCACCAGCCATCGACAGAGTGGCTCACCCCTCCACTTT. It yields the protein CATSHRQSGSPLHF.

The chain uses TRBV6-5 and TRBJ1-1, with 7 bases lining up with TRBD1. V lost 6 bases and J lost 6; bases outside the gene matches: 13. There are 15 residues in the CDR3. CDR1 and CDR2 from the germline V gene are MNHEY and SVGAGI. This CDR3 reads CASSYRQGIPPEAFF. The CDR3 nucleotides read TGTGCCAGCAGCTACCGACAGGGCATCCCCCCTGAAGCTTTCTTT.

The chain recombines TRBV6-1 with TRBJ2-2, with D possibly being TRBD2 (5 bases). The CDR3 runs 12 residues. Trimming pared 10 bases from V and 4 bases from J, leaving 10 bases between. Looked up from germline, CDR1 is MNHNS and CDR2 is SASEGT. CDR3 sequence: CATREVTGELFF. CDR3 DNA: TGTGCCACGAGGGAAGTCACCGGGGAGCTGTTTTTT.

The sample holds many counts of this clonotype. The V call is TRBV28, the J call TRBJ2-4, with D hard to call. Germline lookup yields CDR1 MDHEN and CDR2 SYDVKM. The CDR3 has 15 residues. V was cut by 6 bases and J by 0 bases, with 12 bases left in between. CDR3 sequence: CASRTQRLAKNIQYF. The CDR3 DNA follows: TGTGCCAGCAGGACCCAGCGCCTAGCCAAAAACATTCAGTACTTC. The entire variable domain, with the rest obtained from reference TRBV28 and TRBJ2-4, is as follows: DVKVTQSSRYLVKRTGEKVFLECVQDMDHENMFWYRQDPGLGLRLIYFSYDVKMKEKGDIPEGYSVSREKKERFSLILESASTNQTSMYLCASRTQRLAKNIQYFGAGTRLSVL.

This clonotype was counted at least ten times. The rearrangement uses TRBV9 and TRBJ1-6; 11 bases match TRBD1. This CDR3 is built from 17 residues. The germline gives CDR1 SGDLS, CDR2 YYNGEE. The junction had 6 bases not matched to a gene; V was cut back by 0 bases and J by 7 bases. The CDR3 is CASSVDGQGARNSPLHF. The CDR3 DNA sequence: TGTGCCAGCAGCGTAGATGGACAGGGGGCAAGGAATTCACCCCTCCACTTT.

This clonotype occurred many times. V is TRBV20-1 and J is TRBJ2-5, with D unclear. The CDR3 is 12 residues long. The germline gives CDR1 DFQATT, CDR2 SNEGSKA (reference sequence). V dropped 3 bases and J dropped 0 bases, with 5 bases sitting between them. CDR3 in amino acids: CSASQYQETQYF. The CDR3 region has the DNA TGCAGTGCTAGCCAGTACCAAGAGACCCAGTACTTC.

This clonotype appeared many times. This chain uses TRBV20-1 with TRBJ1-2; 9 bases match TRBD1. This CDR3 spans 14 amino acids. The ends lost 6 bases at V and 1 base at J; junction bases unmatched: 6. Germline-derived CDR1 and CDR2 are DFQATT and SNEGSKA (reference sequence). CDR3 in DNA: TGCAGTGCCAGGGACAGGGTGGGTAACTATGGCTACACCTTC. The encoded protein is CSARDRVGNYGYTF.

This clonotype was counted many times. This chain links TRBV5-1 with TRBJ2-7, with a weak D call TRBD2 (7 bases). V was shortened by 5 bases and J by 7 bases, with 10 bases between the two germline ends. The CDR3 runs 11 residues. Germline assignment: CDR1 SGHRS and CDR2 YFSETQ. For the CDR3, the DNA is TGCGCCAGCAGGGGAGGGGGAGAGCAGTACTTC. Its protein is CASRGGGEQYF.